Below are 27 T cell receptor beta chains sequenced from a single sample in a study of human T cells and chemical hapten exposure. TCRdb ran MiXCR on the RACE reads and lists one entry per CDR3 protein. The table includes approximately 90,000 distinct CDR3 sequences, 25% to 35% detected once. Regarding time point: patch test 3, about 24 weeks after DPC sensitization. Sample treatment: therapeutic diphenylcyclopropenone sensitization with weekly scalp DPC. Material: whole blood, obtained in connection with sensitization to the hapten diphenylcyclopropenone (DPC). These receptors originate from a man aged 40-50 years with alopecia areata. Some clones in this sample may be carry-over from other donors' samples.

CDR3 in DNA: TGTGCCAGCAGTTTAATGCAGGGCAATCAGCCCCAGCATTTT. Amino acids: CASSLMQGNQPQHF. The genes are TRBV28 and TRBJ1-5; D unresolved. Germline CDR1 is MDHEN and CDR2 is SYDVKM. V was clipped by 2 bases and J by 2 bases, with 7 bases between them. This CDR3 comprises 14 residues.

This chain connects TRBV7-8 to TRBJ2-1; possibly TRBD2 for D (6 bases). The CDR3 contains 15 residues. Trimming took off 5 bases at V and 3 bases at J, with 14 bases between the two ends. CDR1 is SGHVS, CDR2 FQNEAQ, per germline. The CDR3 bases are TGTGCCAGCAGCCCCTTGGCGGGGAACTACAATGAGCAGTTCTTC. As protein: CASSPLAGNYNEQFF.

The sample holds a few counts of this clonotype. V and J are TRBV27 and TRBJ2-4; a possible D gene is TRBD2 (6 bases). Germline lookup yields CDR1 MNHEY and CDR2 SMNVEV (reference sequence). The CDR3 runs 13 residues. Trimming removed 5 bases from V and 4 bases from J, with 9 bases in between. CDR3: CASSLAGKNIQYF. The CDR3 DNA reads as TGTGCCAGCAGTCTCGCGGGAAAAAACATTCAGTACTTC.

This clonotype was recorded a few times. The chain carries TRBV4-2 and TRBJ2-1, with 13 positions matching TRBD2. Germline V CDR1 and CDR2: LGHNA, YNFKEQ. V lost 5 bases, J lost 8 bases, and 12 bases stayed unmatched. This CDR3 contains 17 residues. For the CDR3, the DNA is TGTGCCAGCAGCGTTCAGTTGGGACTAGCGGGATACTATGAGCAGTTCTTC. This translates into CASSVQLGLAGYYEQFF.

This clonotype was seen a few times. Written as DNA, the CDR3 is TGCGCCAGCAGCCGGTTCCGGGACCTCAGTGAGACCCAGTACTTC. Translated: CASSRFRDLSETQYF. The chain links TRBV4-1 to TRBJ2-5, with D perhaps given as TRBD1 or TRBD2 (5 bases each). V shed 4 bases and J shed 5 bases, with 17 bases lying between them. This CDR3 comprises 15 residues. CDR1 MGHRA and CDR2 YSYEKL come from the germline V gene.

This clonotype was observed a few times. The V gene is TRBV7-7, the J gene TRBJ2-5, with D perhaps matching TRBD1 or TRBD2 (6 bases each). CDR1 is SSHAT and CDR2 is FNYEAQ in the germline V gene (reference sequence). The CDR3 loop spans 14 amino acids. V lost 2 bases and J lost 5, with 12 bases in between. CDR3 DNA sequence: TGTGCCAGCAGCTTACGGGAGAGGGGGGAGACCCAGTACTTC. It translates to CASSLRERGETQYF.

This clonotype was detected only a few times. V is TRBV14 and J is TRBJ2-5, with 8 bases lining up with TRBD1. J lost 4 bases, V lost 4 bases, and 8 bases had no gene match. There are 15 residues in the CDR3. Germline CDR1 and CDR2: SGHDN and FVKESK. CDR3 nucleotide sequence: TGTGCCAGCAGCCGTCCGGACAGGGTAGGAGAGACCCAGTACTTC. Amino acid sequence: CASSRPDRVGETQYF.

This chain links TRBV28 with TRBJ2-7, with D unclear. CDR1 and CDR2 from the germline V gene are MDHEN and SYDVKM. The V gene lost 7 bases and the J gene lost 1 base, with 8 bases spanning the gap. The CDR3 covers 12 residues. The CDR3 spells CASKDQSYEQYF. In DNA, the CDR3 is TGTGCCAGCAAAGACCAGTCCTACGAGCAGTACTTC.

This clonotype was found a few times. The CDR3 region is CASTRTGGNTEAFF. The CDR3 DNA follows: TGTGCCAGCACCCGGACAGGGGGCAACACTGAAGCTTTCTTT. V usage is TRBV2 and J usage is TRBJ1-1; 11 nucleotides match TRBD1. CDR3 size: 14 residues. Germline V gene sequence: CDR1 SNHLY, CDR2 FYNNEI. J gave up 2 bases and V 7 bases, and 3 bases lay outside the gene matches.

In its sample, this clonotype was seen a few times. V gene TRBV6-5 combines with J gene TRBJ2-3; the D gene is possibly TRBD2 (6 bases). The germline CDR1 and CDR2 sequences are MNHEY and SVGAGI. The CDR3 consists of 14 residues. Deletions cut 8 bases from V and 8 bases from J, with 20 bases between. CDR3 in amino acids: CASGWGTPEGTQYF. Written as DNA, the CDR3 is TGTGCCAGCGGATGGGGGACTCCCGAAGGTACGCAGTATTTT.

The CDR3 DNA reads as TGTGCCAGCAGTTTACTGCCCAGCGGGAGTTCTAGCGAGCAGTACTTC. It translates to CASSLLPSGSSSEQYF. The genes are TRBV27 and TRBJ2-7; 8 positions match TRBD2. J lost 6 bases, V lost 2 bases, and 12 bases had no gene match. There are 16 residues in the CDR3. Germline loops: CDR1 MNHEY, CDR2 SMNVEV (reference sequence).

This clonotype was detected only a few times. This chain uses TRBV20-1 with TRBJ2-3; no reliable D call. Trimming shortened V by 3 bases and J by 2 bases, and 15 bases separated the two germline ends. CDR1 DFQATT and CDR2 SNEGSKA come from the germline V gene (reference sequence). The CDR3 is 15 residues long. CDR3: CSASRRQQLTDTQYF. The CDR3 region has the DNA TGCAGTGCTAGTAGGCGTCAACAGCTCACAGATACGCAGTATTTT.

This clonotype was detected a few times. V and J are TRBV20-1 and TRBJ1-1; 7 nucleotides match TRBD1. CDR3 length equals 11 residues. Germline V gives CDR1 DFQATT, CDR2 SNEGSKA (reference sequence). V lost 5 bases, J lost 11 bases, and 8 bases stayed unmatched. The CDR3 loop is CSASPGQMAFF. The CDR3 bases are TGCAGTGCTTCTCCGGGACAGATGGCTTTCTTT.

This clonotype was counted only a few times. The chain is built from TRBV5-6 and TRBJ2-1; D perhaps matches TRBD2 (5 bases). The CDR3 sequence is 11 residues long. Trimming removed 2 bases at V and 12 bases at J, with 9 bases between. The germline V gene encodes CDR1 SGHDT and CDR2 YYEEEE. CDR3 protein: CASSFGERQFF. The DNA of the CDR3 is TGTGCCAGCAGCTTTGGGGAGAGGCAGTTCTTC. Based on the CDR3 plus reference TRBV5-6 and TRBJ2-1, the full variable domain is DAGVTQSPTHLIKTRGQQVTLRCSPKSGHDTVSWYQQALGQGPQFIFQYYEEEERQRGNFPDRFSGHQFPNYSSELNVNALLLGDSALYLCASSFGERQFFGPGTRLTVL.

The V gene is TRBV10-2, the J gene TRBJ2-4; D may be TRBD1 or TRBD2 (6 bases each). In germline, CDR1 is WSHSY, CDR2 SAAADI. V was pared by 4 bases and J by 1 base, with 8 bases between. The CDR3 spans 14 residues. The CDR3 loop reads CASSGGAAKNIQYF. The CDR3 region has the DNA TGCGCCAGCAGTGGGGGGGCTGCCAAAAACATTCAGTACTTC.

This chain links TRBV6-2 or TRBV6-3 with TRBJ2-3; D not resolved. Germline V gene data show CDR1 as MNHEY and CDR2 as SVGEGT. The length of the CDR3 is 14 residues. V lost 2 bases and J 6 bases, leaving 12 bases between the germline ends. CDR3 nucleotide sequence: TGTGCCAGCAGTTACAAGACGCCGGCCGATACGCAGTATTTT. Translation gives CASSYKTPADTQYF.

This clonotype was recorded a few times. The rearrangement joins TRBV18 to TRBJ1-2, with TRBD1 matching over 9 bases. The V segment lost 3 bases and the J segment 3 bases; nucleotides outside the gene matches: 2. Germline CDR1 is KGHSH and CDR2 is LQKENI. The CDR3 extends over 14 amino acids. CDR3 sequence reads: CASSPRQGDYGYTF. The DNA for the CDR3 is TGTGCCAGCTCACCCCGACAGGGGGACTATGGCTACACCTTC.

V usage is TRBV28 and J usage is TRBJ2-3; 7 bases match TRBD2. J gave up 1 base and V 6 bases, and 7 bases lay outside the gene matches. Germline CDR1 and CDR2: MDHEN and SYDVKM. This CDR3 comprises 15 residues. CDR3 amino acids: CASSRSGIGTDTQYF. The DNA of the CDR3 is TGTGCCAGCAGCCGGAGCGGGATCGGCACAGATACGCAGTATTTT.

The V and J genes are TRBV5-1 and TRBJ2-2; no clear D. Germline assignment: CDR1 SGHRS and CDR2 YFSETQ. Trimming took off 2 bases at V and 7 bases at J, with 9 bases between the two ends. This CDR3 contains 13 residues. This chain's CDR3 is CASSLASDGELFF. In DNA form, the CDR3 reads TGCGCCAGCAGCTTAGCGAGTGACGGGGAGCTGTTTTTT. Drawing the rest from reference TRBV5-1 and TRBJ2-2, the complete variable domain is KAGVTQTPRYLIKTRGQQVTLSCSPISGHRSVSWYQQTPGQGLQFLFEYFSETQRNKGNFPGRFSGRQFSNSRSEMNVSTLELGDSALYLCASSLASDGELFFGEGSRLTVL.

This clonotype was counted a few times. V and J are TRBV6-2 or TRBV6-3 and TRBJ2-1; D call uncertain. CDR1 and CDR2 from the germline V gene are MNHEY and SVGEGT. CDR3 length: 15 residues. V lost 2 bases to trimming and J lost 0 bases, with 8 bases between them. CDR3 protein: CASSYDESSYNEQFF. The CDR3 coding sequence is TGTGCCAGCAGTTACGACGAGAGCTCCTACAATGAGCAGTTCTTC.

This clonotype was detected ten times or more. The V call is TRBV20-1, the J call TRBJ1-5, with D possibly being TRBD1 (6 bases). Trimming pared 0 bases from V and 0 bases from J, leaving 15 bases between. Germline CDR1 DFQATT, CDR2 SNEGSKA (reference sequence). The CDR3 runs to 17 residues. The CDR3 loop reads CSARDTGTLDSNQPQHF. The CDR3 nucleotides read TGCAGTGCTAGAGACACCGGGACATTGGATAGCAATCAGCCCCAGCATTTT.

In regard to this clonotype: A read error may account for a junction end that differs from germline. CDR3 DNA: TGTGCCAACTCACGAGGCGGGGATGAGCAGTTCTTC. This encodes CANSRGGDEQFF. The gene calls are TRBV18 and TRBJ2-1; D may be TRBD2 (6 bases). This CDR3 is 12 amino acids long. CDR1 is KGHSH and CDR2 is LQKENI in the germline V gene.

Here the CDR3 DNA reads TGTGCCAGCTCACCCCTCGCGGGGCGCCCTTCGAACACCGGGGAGCTGTTTTTT. It yields the protein CASSPLAGRPSNTGELFF. The chain is built from TRBV18 and TRBJ2-2, with D possibly TRBD2 on 6 matching bases. Deletions cut 3 bases from V and 0 bases from J, with 17 bases between. In germline, CDR1 is KGHSH, CDR2 LQKENI. This CDR3 region has 18 residues.

The J gene is TRBJ2-7, the V gene TRBV6-5; 10 nucleotides line up with TRBD1. CDR1 and CDR2 (germline): MNHEY, SVGAGI. J was trimmed by 6 bases and V by 0 bases; bases with no gene match: 2. This CDR3 contains 14 residues. The CDR3 bases are TGTGCCAGCAGTTACTCGACAGGGGGCAGCGAGCAGTACTTC. Its protein product is CASSYSTGGSEQYF.

The rearrangement links TRBV20-1 to TRBJ2-1; 7 nucleotides match TRBD1. Trimming at V came to 3 bases and at J to 6 bases, leaving 8 bases not matched to a gene. Germline CDR1 is DFQATT and CDR2 is SNEGSKA (reference sequence). The CDR3 loop spans 14 amino acids. The CDR3 region is CSASKGARANEQFF. CDR3 bases: TGCAGTGCTAGCAAGGGGGCCAGGGCCAATGAGCAGTTCTTC.

This clonotype was counted between two and nine times. The chain is built from TRBV20-1 and TRBJ2-7; TRBD1 matches at 8 bases. J gave up 1 base and V 6 bases, and 5 bases lay outside the gene matches. From germline, CDR1 is DFQATT and CDR2 SNEGSKA (reference sequence). CDR3 length equals 13 residues. CDR3 amino acids: CSATWDRSYEQYF. CDR3 nucleotide sequence: TGCAGTGCCACTTGGGACAGGTCCTACGAGCAGTACTTC.

This clonotype occurred a few times. The chain uses TRBV6-5 and TRBJ2-1, with TRBD1 as a possible D gene (6 bases). Trimming removed 7 bases at V and 7 bases at J, with 20 bases between. Germline assignment: CDR1 MNHEY and CDR2 SVGAGI. This CDR3 is built from 15 residues. CDR3 residues: CASNPGAFPMNEQFF. CDR3 coding DNA: TGTGCCAGCAACCCAGGGGCTTTTCCCATGAATGAGCAGTTCTTC.